This T cell receptor (beta chain) was sequenced during a study of shared clonotypes between healthy human individuals. As regards this clone: Its antigen is unknown.

Notes on the study in general: Rarefaction showed that sequencing of sorted subsets was incomplete (despite large depth).

The CDR3 sequence is 15 residues long. V lost 1 base to trimming and J lost 0 bases, with 7 bases between them. Germline values: CDR1 LNHDA, CDR2 SQIVND (reference sequence). The naive CD8 fraction comprised CD45RO-negative cells positively selected for CCR7 and excluded terminally differentiated effector memory CD45RA+ cells. Using immunoSEQ multiplex PCR, the repertoire was profiled, and TCRdb retains in-frame clones only, with some absent. The repertoire holds 550,000 to 650,000 clones, with about 95% as singletons. The TCR originated in a woman aged 25-40 years in good health. The genes are TRBV19 and TRBJ2-1; TRBD1 is a possible D gene (5 bases). Input material: naive CD8+ T cells sorted from blood. CDR3 residues: CASSIAQGSYNEQFF. In nucleotides, the CDR3 is TGTGCCAGTAGTATAGCCCAGGGCTCCTACAATGAGCAGTTCTTC.